Following are 31 T cell receptor beta chains from one sample sequenced in a study of control samples from healthy donors and cancer patients. Only in-frame clones appear in the TCRdb table, and some are missing; sequencing was by immunoSEQ multiplex PCR. The data show roughly 180,000 clones, about 91% seen once. Sequencing was done on a sample of blood. These TCRs come from a woman aged 40-49 years in good health.

This clone was detected once. J is TRBJ2-3 and V is TRBV19; perhaps D is TRBD1 or TRBD2 (5 bases each). The germline V gene has CDR1 LNHDA and CDR2 SQIVND (reference sequence). This CDR3 comprises 15 residues. V lost 4 bases and J lost 0, with 11 bases in between. CDR3 sequence reads: CASSTGWGSTDTQYF. Written as DNA, the CDR3 is TGTGCCAGTAGTACAGGATGGGGGAGCACAGATACGCAGTATTTT.

The chain joins TRBV29-1 to TRBJ2-2; D not resolved. V lost 3 bases and J 6 bases, leaving 8 bases between the germline ends. Germline-derived CDR1 and CDR2 are SQVTM and ANQGSEA. CDR3 length equals 12 residues. The CDR3: CSVEPPSGELFF. In DNA form, the CDR3 reads TGCAGCGTTGAGCCTCCGTCCGGGGAGCTGTTTTTT.

This chain connects TRBV12-5 to TRBJ1-4, with a possible D match to TRBD1 (5 bases). V was clipped by 0 bases and J by 3 bases, with 20 bases between them. CDR1 is LGHNT and CDR2 is FRNRAP in the germline V gene. This CDR3 is built from 19 residues. CDR3 bases: TGTGCTAGTGGTTTGGTAACTACTTCCGGGGCGCTTTCTAATGAAAAACTGTTTTTT. Its protein is CASGLVTTSGALSNEKLFF.

This clone was counted a few times. This same CDR3 is encoded by further DNA sequences in the sample. The chain carries TRBV2 and TRBJ2-1, with 12 bases identical to TRBD2. The CDR3 runs to 14 residues. Trimming at V came to 6 bases and at J to 9 bases, leaving 6 bases not matched to a gene. CDR1 and CDR2 (germline): SNHLY, FYNNEI. CDR3 sequence (DNA): TGTGCCAGCAGGGCTAGCGGGGGGGCTGGTGAGCAGTTCTTC. It yields the protein CASRASGGAGEQFF.

This clone is a singleton in its sample. This chain uses TRBV4-2 with TRBJ2-5, with D perhaps TRBD1 (6 bases). Between the trimmed V and J ends, which lost 2 bases and 0 bases, there was a span of 10 bases. CDR3 length: 15 amino acids. The germline V gene encodes CDR1 LGHNA and CDR2 YNFKEQ. In DNA form, the CDR3 reads TGTGCCAGCAGCCAACTACAGGGAGACCAAGAGACCCAGTACTTC. It translates to CASSQLQGDQETQYF.

V is TRBV9 and J is TRBJ1-2; 8 positions match TRBD1. The germline V gene has CDR1 SGDLS and CDR2 YYNGEE. The CDR3 length is 14 residues. V gave up 3 bases and J gave up 5 bases; unmatched junction bases: 6. The CDR3 sequence: CASSETGERYGYTF. The CDR3 DNA is TGTGCCAGCAGCGAGACAGGGGAACGATATGGCTACACCTTC.

V usage is TRBV5-6 and J usage is TRBJ2-7; TRBD2 is a possible D gene (7 bases). Trimming left V 0 bases short and J 3 bases short, with 25 bases between. This CDR3 comprises 19 residues. In germline, CDR1 is SGHDT, CDR2 YYEEEE. The CDR3 protein is CASSLVGGLFTPKVYEQYF. For the CDR3, the DNA is TGTGCCAGCAGCTTGGTGGGGGGGCTGTTCACTCCTAAAGTCTACGAGCAGTACTTC.

This rearrangement joins TRBV19 to TRBJ2-2; maybe TRBD2 (7 bases). Trimming shortened V by 6 bases and J by 7 bases, and 21 bases separated the two germline ends. Germline values: CDR1 LNHDA, CDR2 SQIVND (reference sequence). The CDR3 has 16 amino acids. The CDR3 loop reads CASSGGQTDYSGELFF. The CDR3 bases are TGTGCCAGTAGCGGGGGGCAAACGGACTATAGCGGGGAGCTGTTTTTT.

The V gene is TRBV19, the J gene TRBJ1-2; 10 bases fit TRBD1. The CDR3 extends over 15 amino acids. Germline CDR1 reads LNHDA; CDR2 reads SQIVND (reference sequence). J lost 4 bases, V lost 5 bases, and 7 bases had no gene match. CDR3 amino acids: CASSAPGQGFYGYTF. CDR3 nucleotides: TGTGCCAGTAGTGCTCCGGGACAGGGGTTCTATGGCTACACCTTC.

V usage is TRBV6-5 and J usage is TRBJ1-1, with D possibly matching TRBD1 (5 bases). V lost 6 bases, J lost 5 bases, and 13 bases lay in between. The germline CDR1 and CDR2 sequences are MNHEY and SVGAGI. This CDR3 region has 13 residues. DNA for the CDR3: TGTGCCAGCAGCACCCAGGGAAGGACTGAAGCTTTCTTT. This sequence encodes CASSTQGRTEAFF.

This clone was detected only once. The gene calls are TRBV4-1 and TRBJ1-2; no definite D call. Germline V gene data show CDR1 as MGHRA and CDR2 as YSYEKL. The V end was cut by 1 base, the J end by 4 bases, with 13 bases between. The CDR3 runs to 15 residues. The CDR3 DNA reads as TGCGCCAGCAGCCAAGGCGGCCCGGGTCTCTATGGCTACACCTTC. This sequence encodes CASSQGGPGLYGYTF.

The chain carries TRBV3-1 (or the pseudogene TRBV3-2) and TRBJ2-2, with 7 positions matching TRBD1. Looked up from germline, CDR1 is LGHDT and CDR2 is YNNKEL (reference sequence). V lost 0 bases, J lost 5 bases, and 6 bases stayed unmatched. This CDR3 is built from 16 residues. The CDR3 sequence is CASSQDRAGGTGELFF. The CDR3 region has the DNA TGTGCCAGCAGCCAAGACAGGGCAGGGGGAACCGGGGAGCTGTTTTTT.

This clone was found a few times. This chain connects TRBV6-5 to TRBJ2-2, with 9 positions matching TRBD1. CDR3 size: 15 residues. V lost 5 bases, J lost 5 bases, and 6 bases stayed unmatched. Germline lookup yields CDR1 MNHEY and CDR2 SVGAGI. Here the CDR3 DNA reads TGTGCCAGCAGTCGGACAGGGGAGGCGACCGGGGAGCTGTTTTTT. Translation gives CASSRTGEATGELFF.

In its sample, this clone was seen a few times. The chain joins TRBV24-1 to TRBJ2-1, with TRBD2 matching 15 bases. V shed 5 bases and J 4 bases; nucleotides not matched to a gene: 5. From germline, CDR1 is KGHDR and CDR2 SFDVKD. The CDR3 has 17 amino acids. The chain's CDR3 is CATSGTSGGEGYNEQFF. CDR3 DNA: TGTGCCACCAGTGGGACTAGCGGGGGGGAGGGTTACAATGAGCAGTTCTTC.

This chain uses TRBV5-1 with TRBJ2-1; TRBD1 matches 9 bases. Germline V gene lookup returns CDR1 SGHRS and CDR2 YFSETQ. The CDR3 is 14 amino acids. The J segment lost 10 bases and the V segment lost 4 bases, leaving 9 bases of the junction unmatched. CDR3 residues: CASSTRTGVEEQFF. In DNA form, the CDR3 reads TGCGCCAGCAGCACACGGACAGGGGTAGAAGAGCAGTTCTTC. Together with reference TRBV5-1 and TRBJ2-1, the CDR3 gives the full variable domain: KAGVTQTPRYLIKTRGQQVTLSCSPISGHRSVSWYQQTPGQGLQFLFEYFSETQRNKGNFPGRFSGRQFSNSRSEMNVSTLELGDSALYLCASSTRTGVEEQFFGPGTRLTVL.

The V gene is TRBV20-1, the J gene TRBJ1-4; a weak D match, TRBD1 (5 bases). Germline V gene sequence: CDR1 DFQATT, CDR2 SNEGSKA (reference sequence). Trimming left V 7 bases short and J 14 bases short, with 8 bases between. The CDR3 length is 8 residues. In nucleotides, the CDR3 is TGCAGTGGGGACGGCCTGTTTTTT. Protein sequence: CSGDGLFF.

The V gene is TRBV15, the J gene TRBJ2-5; D is unclear. This CDR3 region has 15 residues. V lost 1 base to trimming and J lost 5 bases, with 14 bases between them. Germline V CDR1 and CDR2: LNHNV, YYDKDF (reference sequence). The CDR3 here is CATSRASIGGETQYF. The CDR3 DNA is TGTGCCACCAGCAGAGCCAGCATTGGTGGTGAGACCCAGTACTTC.

This clone has only one observation. The chain has TRBV12-3 or TRBV12-4 and TRBJ1-1, with D tentatively TRBD1 (6 bases). This CDR3 is 13 amino acids long. Trimming shortened V by 6 bases and J by 3 bases, and 11 bases separated the two germline ends. The CDR3 DNA sequence: TGTGCCAGCAGACGGACAGAGTACACTGAAGCTTTCTTT. Its protein product is CASRRTEYTEAFF.

The chain links TRBV19 to TRBJ1-1; TRBD1 matches at 8 bases. The CDR3 contains 17 residues. Germline loops: CDR1 LNHDA, CDR2 SQIVND (reference sequence). J was trimmed by 4 bases and V by 1 base; bases with no gene match: 11. The DNA of the CDR3 is TGTGCCAGTAGTATAGGGGCAGGGGGCGATTTGAGCACTGAAGCTTTCTTT. As protein: CASSIGAGGDLSTEAFF. The variable domain in full, completed from reference TRBV19 and TRBJ1-1, reads DGGITQSPKYLFRKEGQNVTLSCEQNLNHDAMYWYRQDPGQGLRLIYYSQIVNDFQKGDIAEGYSVSREKKESFPLTVTSAQKNPTAFYLCASSIGAGGDLSTEAFFGQGTRLTVV.

J is TRBJ1-5 and V is TRBV6-2 or TRBV6-3; 8 nucleotides line up with TRBD1. Germline lookup yields CDR1 MNHEY and CDR2 SVGEGT. The CDR3 loop spans 16 amino acids. The V segment lost 2 bases and the J segment 5 bases; nucleotides outside the gene matches: 8. The CDR3 coding sequence is TGTGCCAGCAGTTACGGCCAGGGGGCTTCCGATCAGCCCCAGCATTTT. Residues: CASSYGQGASDQPQHF.

The chain joins TRBV5-4 to TRBJ1-2, with a tentative D call TRBD1 (5 bases). The CDR3 covers 13 residues. CDR1 and CDR2 from the germline V gene are SGHNT and YYREEE (reference sequence). V gave up 4 bases and J gave up 4 bases, with 11 bases separating them. CDR3 in DNA: TGTGCCAGCAGCATTGACAGCCCCTATGGCTACACCTTC. Its translation is CASSIDSPYGYTF.

V gene TRBV7-9 combines with J gene TRBJ2-4; possible D gene TRBD2, 7 bases. The CDR3 contains 13 residues. The V and J ends lost 5 bases and 6 bases respectively, with 11 bases between them. Germline CDR1 reads SEHNR; CDR2 reads FQNEAQ (reference sequence). DNA of the CDR3: TGTGCCAGCAGCCCTGGGGGGGCAAACATTCAGTACTTC. The encoded protein is CASSPGGANIQYF. Full variable domain (remainder filled in from reference TRBV7-9 and TRBJ2-4): DTGVSQNPRHKITKRGQNVTFRCDPISEHNRLYWYRQTLGQGPEFLTYFQNEAQLEKSRLLSDRFSAERPKGSFSTLEIQRTEQGDSAMYLCASSPGGANIQYFGAGTRLSVL.

The chain links TRBV5-1 to TRBJ2-1; 13 bases map to TRBD2. Looked up from germline, CDR1 is SGHRS and CDR2 is YFSETQ. The V and J ends lost 4 bases and 7 bases, in that order; junction bases with no gene match: 2. This CDR3 comprises 14 residues. The CDR3 region is CASSTSGGVNEQFF. CDR3 in DNA: TGCGCCAGCAGCACTAGCGGGGGGGTAAATGAGCAGTTCTTC.

This chain links TRBV5-5 with TRBJ2-1; tentative D call: TRBD1 (5 bases). In germline, CDR1 is SGHKS, CDR2 YYEKEE (reference sequence). The CDR3 extends over 13 amino acids. Trimming took 4 bases from V and 9 from J, leaving 14 bases between them. CDR3 sequence (DNA): TGTGCCAGCAGCATAAGGGGATCGGGTGAGCAGTTCTTC. Its protein product is CASSIRGSGEQFF.

The count of this clone is one. The J gene is TRBJ2-5, the V gene TRBV6-1, with a weak D call TRBD1 (7 bases). Germline lookup yields CDR1 MNHNS and CDR2 SASEGT. The CDR3 extends over 16 amino acids. V was cut by 3 bases and J by 5 bases, with 19 bases left in between. The CDR3 region has the DNA TGTGCCAGCAGTGAGGAGGGGACAGTTCGTTGGGAGACCCAGTACTTC. Its translation is CASSEEGTVRWETQYF.

This clone was picked up one time. This sequence joins TRBV5-1 and TRBJ1-2; D is uncertain. The CDR3 sequence is 13 residues long. CDR1 and CDR2 from the germline V gene are SGHRS and YFSETQ. V gave up 0 bases and J gave up 6 bases, with 9 bases separating them. Here the CDR3 reads CASSLVGADGYTF. The CDR3 DNA sequence: TGCGCCAGCAGCTTGGTCGGAGCAGATGGCTACACCTTC.

The chain is built from TRBV7-2 and TRBJ1-4; D call uncertain. Germline V CDR1 and CDR2: SGHTA, FQGNSA. Trimming cost V 3 bases and J 5 bases, with 10 bases left between them. The CDR3 consists of 14 residues. In DNA form, the CDR3 reads TGTGCCAGCAGCTTGCCCGCGCCGAATGAAAAACTGTTTTTT. The encoded protein is CASSLPAPNEKLFF.

This clone occurred once. The rearrangement links TRBV2 to TRBJ1-4, with TRBD1 identical over 9 bases. CDR1 and CDR2 from the germline V gene are SNHLY and FYNNEI. This CDR3 comprises 14 residues. J was trimmed by 6 bases and V by 4 bases; bases with no gene match: 3. The CDR3 DNA is TGTGCCAGCAGTGGGGGACAGGGTCATGAAAAACTGTTTTTT. Protein: CASSGGQGHEKLFF.

The V and J genes are TRBV2 and TRBJ2-2; TRBD2 matches 10 bases. The length of the CDR3 is 16 residues. Per germline, CDR1 SNHLY and CDR2 FYNNEI. After removal of 7 bases from V and 7 bases from J, the junction contained 12 bases not matched to a gene. The CDR3 here is CASNKLAGRTSGELFF. Written as DNA, the CDR3 is TGTGCCAGCAATAAACTAGCGGGGCGAACAAGCGGGGAGCTGTTTTTT.

The gene calls are TRBV15 and TRBJ2-1; 10 nucleotides align to TRBD1. J lost 5 bases, V lost 5 bases, and 12 bases had no gene match. Germline V gene lookup returns CDR1 LNHNV and CDR2 YYDKDF (reference sequence). The CDR3 is 17 residues long. Here the CDR3 reads CATSFTVTGGHDNEQFF. For the CDR3, the DNA is TGTGCCACCAGCTTTACTGTGACAGGGGGCCACGACAATGAGCAGTTCTTC.

This chain connects TRBV6-5 to TRBJ2-3; no definite D call. Germline CDR1 is MNHEY and CDR2 is SVGAGI. Trimming took 4 bases from V and 6 from J, leaving 8 bases between them. This CDR3 comprises 12 residues. Here the CDR3 reads CASSSRPDTQYF. As DNA, the CDR3 is TGTGCCAGCAGTTCCCGGCCCGATACGCAGTATTTT.